This T cell receptor beta chain was recorded in a study of blood T cell repertoires in COVID-19. About the research overall: Specimens from acute and convalescent COVID-19 originated in the United States, Italy and Spain.

Original data processing: Reference gene primer amplification gave estimated nucleated cell counts. Clones were read by immunoSEQ multiplex PCR, and TCRdb kept only the in-frame ones, dropping some. That table supplies the V and J calls and clone size; D and trimming were determined from the DNA. The sample holds around 27,000 clones, 65% to 90% seen once. Sequenced sample: peripheral blood. This sequence was found in a man between 65 and 85 years old with active COVID-19.

For the CDR3, the DNA is TGTGCCAGCGCCCCTGCGGGAAGCAATCAGCCCCAGCATTTT. Residues: CASAPAGSNQPQHF. The gene calls are TRBV6-5 and TRBJ1-5; D unresolved. CDR3 length: 14 residues. In germline, CDR1 is MNHEY, CDR2 SVGAGI. Trimming pared 8 bases from V and 1 base from J, leaving 12 bases between.